This TCR beta chain derives from a study of human T cells and chemical hapten exposure (dated by TCRdb to the early 2020s). Notes on the research overall: The libraries were sequenced as a pool, and the TCR yield per sample differed mostly because of small variations in library volumes within the pool. The study tracked peripheral blood TCR repertoire changes in vivo during primary and secondary sensitization to the hapten diphenylcyclopropenone (DPC) in alopecia patients. From each blood RNA sample, both TCR alpha and TCR beta chains were sequenced. Summary of the overall study and its limitations: No change with DPC sensitization was found in the number of TCRs above 1 in 1000 frequency, and no evidence of global repertoire structure alterations was found. Repeated subsampling changed both the strength of the expansion versus patch-test correlation and the threshold at which that correlation became significant.

Relative to germline, V is 6 bases shorter and J is 0 bases shorter, with 23 bases between their ends. The CDR3 holds 18 amino acids from the cysteine to the phenylalanine. Left in the record is the CDR3 DNA by itself, 54 bases read in frame from the first base. Sample time point, as interpreted from the label and publication: healthy volunteer bleed at 6 weeks. Unfractionated whole blood was collected in Tempus Blood RNA tubes, and total RNA was extracted from that blood. Five healthy volunteers acted as controls for TCR sequencing and had blood drawn at day 0, 2 weeks and 6 weeks. The receptor library was made with RACE. The data were produced on a NextSeq 500. Library preparation attached unique molecular identifiers to individual cDNA molecules for quantitative, reproducible TCR counting. As for the authors' bioinformatics: Samples had a median of 95,638 TCRs, with a range from about 23,224 to 750,000. V, J and CDR3 annotation of the TCR reads was performed with the Decombinator software suite. To make PS versus PT1 abundance plots, every sample was subsampled to the same number of TCRs (28,000). TCRs were defined as expanded if absent before sensitization and observed at least eight times at the 2-week time point. TCRdb reanalyzed the raw reads on its own, using fastp at Q25 for trimming and MiXCR for clone calling, and kept in-frame beta chains. Rows with a matching CDR3 protein are joined into one entry that keeps the most common DNA and genes. The V and J calls shown here were made by TCRdb, not taken from the authors' results. The sample profile shows some 81,000 distinct CDR3 sequences; around 9.3% of them were found once. The ten biggest clones cover about 1.7% of the sample.

This clonotype has at least ten counts. The antigen this receptor binds is unknown. No base quality information exists; no much larger clone differs at one position. The clonotype was recovered from a female donor in good health. Some clones in this sample may be carry-over from other donors' samples. The sequencing sample was made of whole blood. The rearranged chain carries TRBV12-3 or TRBV12-4 and TRBJ1-2, with the D gene not clear enough to name. CDR3 loop: CASSQSGPVGAANYGYTF. The nucleotide sequence is given as TGTGCCAGCAGCCAGTCCGGACCCGTAGGTGCAGCTAACTATGGCTACACCTTC.